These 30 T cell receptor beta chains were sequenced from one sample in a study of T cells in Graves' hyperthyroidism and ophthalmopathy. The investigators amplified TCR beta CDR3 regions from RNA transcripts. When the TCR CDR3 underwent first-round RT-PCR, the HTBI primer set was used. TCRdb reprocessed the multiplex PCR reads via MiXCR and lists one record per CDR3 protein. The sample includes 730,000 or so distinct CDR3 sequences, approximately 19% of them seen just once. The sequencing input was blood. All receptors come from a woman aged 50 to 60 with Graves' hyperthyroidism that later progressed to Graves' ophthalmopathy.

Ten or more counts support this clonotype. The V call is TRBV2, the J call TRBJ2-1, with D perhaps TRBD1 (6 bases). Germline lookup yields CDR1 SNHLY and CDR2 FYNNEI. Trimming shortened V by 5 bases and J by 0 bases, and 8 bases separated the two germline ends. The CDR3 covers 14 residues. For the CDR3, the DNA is TGTGCCAGCAGTAAGGACAGCTCCTACAATGAGCAGTTCTTC. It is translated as CASSKDSSYNEQFF.

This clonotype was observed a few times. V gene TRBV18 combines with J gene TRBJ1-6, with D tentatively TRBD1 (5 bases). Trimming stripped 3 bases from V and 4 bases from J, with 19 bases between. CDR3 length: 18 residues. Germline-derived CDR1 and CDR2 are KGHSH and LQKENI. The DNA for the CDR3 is TGTGCCAGCTCACCCTTCGGGGCCGCGGAGACATATAATTCACCCCTCCACTTT. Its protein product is CASSPFGAAETYNSPLHF.

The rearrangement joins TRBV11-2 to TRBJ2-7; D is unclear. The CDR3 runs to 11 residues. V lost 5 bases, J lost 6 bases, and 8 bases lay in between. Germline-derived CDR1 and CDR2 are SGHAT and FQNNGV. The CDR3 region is CASSTRSEQYF. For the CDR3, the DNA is TGTGCCAGCAGCACACGGAGCGAGCAGTACTTC.

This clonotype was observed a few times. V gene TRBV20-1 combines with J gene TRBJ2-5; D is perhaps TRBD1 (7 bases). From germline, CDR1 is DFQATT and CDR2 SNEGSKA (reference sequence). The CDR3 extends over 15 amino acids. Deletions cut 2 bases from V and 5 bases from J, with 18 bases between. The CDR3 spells CSARIRGTVEETQYF. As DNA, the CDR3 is TGCAGTGCTAGAATCCGCGGGACAGTTGAGGAGACCCAGTACTTC.

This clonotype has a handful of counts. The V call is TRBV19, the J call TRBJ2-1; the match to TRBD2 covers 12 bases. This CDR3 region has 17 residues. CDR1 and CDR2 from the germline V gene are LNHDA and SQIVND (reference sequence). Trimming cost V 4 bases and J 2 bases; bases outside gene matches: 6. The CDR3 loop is CASSTASGGATYNEQFF. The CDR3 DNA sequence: TGTGCCAGTAGTACTGCTAGCGGGGGGGCCACCTACAATGAGCAGTTCTTC.

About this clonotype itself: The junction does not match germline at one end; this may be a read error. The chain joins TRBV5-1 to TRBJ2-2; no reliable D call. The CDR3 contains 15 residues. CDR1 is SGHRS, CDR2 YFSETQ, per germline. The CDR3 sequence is CASSSSEKNTRELFF. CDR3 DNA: TGCGCCAGCAGCTCGAGCGAAAAGAACACCAGGGAGCTGTTTTTT.

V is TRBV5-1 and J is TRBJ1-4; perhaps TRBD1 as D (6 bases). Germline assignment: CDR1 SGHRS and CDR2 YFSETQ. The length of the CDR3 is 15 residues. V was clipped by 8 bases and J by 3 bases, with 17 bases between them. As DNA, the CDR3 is TGCGCCAGTAGTCTCAGGGGCACAGCTAATGAAAAACTGTTTTTT. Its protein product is CASSLRGTANEKLFF.

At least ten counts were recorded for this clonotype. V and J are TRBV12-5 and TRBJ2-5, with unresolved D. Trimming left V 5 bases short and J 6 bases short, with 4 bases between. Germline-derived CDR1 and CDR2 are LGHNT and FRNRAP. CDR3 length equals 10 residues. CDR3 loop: CASGPQTQYF. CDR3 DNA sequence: TGTGCTAGTGGTCCTCAGACCCAGTACTTC.

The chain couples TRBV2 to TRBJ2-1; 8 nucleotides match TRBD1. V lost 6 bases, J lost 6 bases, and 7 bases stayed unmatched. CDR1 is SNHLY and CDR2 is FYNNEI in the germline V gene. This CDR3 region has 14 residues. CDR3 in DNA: TGTGCCAGCAGCTTAAGAGGGACAGGCAATGAGCAGTTCTTC. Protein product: CASSLRGTGNEQFF.

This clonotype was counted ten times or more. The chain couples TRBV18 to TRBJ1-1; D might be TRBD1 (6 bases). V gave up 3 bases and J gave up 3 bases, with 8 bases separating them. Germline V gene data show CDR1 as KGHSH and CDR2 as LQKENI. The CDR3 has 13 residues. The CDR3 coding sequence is TGTGCCAGCTCACCTACAGGGTACACTGAAGCTTTCTTT. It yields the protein CASSPTGYTEAFF.

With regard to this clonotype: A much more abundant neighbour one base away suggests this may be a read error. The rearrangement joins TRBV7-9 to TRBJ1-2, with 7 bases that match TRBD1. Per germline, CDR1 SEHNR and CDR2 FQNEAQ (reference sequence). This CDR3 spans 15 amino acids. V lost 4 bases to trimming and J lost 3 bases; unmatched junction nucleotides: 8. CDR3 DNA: TGTGCCAGCAGCTCCGACAGGGTTACTGACTATGGCTACACCTTC. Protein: CASSSDRVTDYGYTF.

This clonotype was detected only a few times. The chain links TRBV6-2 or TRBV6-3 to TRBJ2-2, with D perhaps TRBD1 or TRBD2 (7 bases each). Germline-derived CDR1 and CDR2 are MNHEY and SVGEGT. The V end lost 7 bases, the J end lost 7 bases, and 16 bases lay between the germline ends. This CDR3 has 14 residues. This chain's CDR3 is CASTAGRGRGELFF. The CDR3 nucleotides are TGTGCCAGCACCGCGGGGAGGGGGCGCGGGGAGCTGTTTTTT.

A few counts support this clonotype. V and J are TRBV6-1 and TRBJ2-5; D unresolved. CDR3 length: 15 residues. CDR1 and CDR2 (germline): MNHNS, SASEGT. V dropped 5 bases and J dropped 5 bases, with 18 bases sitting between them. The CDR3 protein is CASSQTFLVWETQYF. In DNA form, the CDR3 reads TGTGCCAGCAGTCAGACCTTTTTAGTATGGGAGACCCAGTACTTC.

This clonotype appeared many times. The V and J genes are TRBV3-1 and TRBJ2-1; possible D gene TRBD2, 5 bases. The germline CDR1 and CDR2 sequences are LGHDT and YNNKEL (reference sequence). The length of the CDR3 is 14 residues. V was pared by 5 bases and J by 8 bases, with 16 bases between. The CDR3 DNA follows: TGTGCCAGCAGCTATGAGGTCGGAGGCTATGAGCAGTTCTTC. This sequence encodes CASSYEVGGYEQFF.

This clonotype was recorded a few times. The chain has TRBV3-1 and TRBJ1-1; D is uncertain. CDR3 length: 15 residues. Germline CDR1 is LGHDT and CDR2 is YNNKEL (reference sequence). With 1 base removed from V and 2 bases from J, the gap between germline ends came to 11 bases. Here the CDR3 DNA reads TGTGCCAGCAGCCAAGGGTTCAGCTTAAACACTGAAGCTTTCTTT. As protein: CASSQGFSLNTEAFF.

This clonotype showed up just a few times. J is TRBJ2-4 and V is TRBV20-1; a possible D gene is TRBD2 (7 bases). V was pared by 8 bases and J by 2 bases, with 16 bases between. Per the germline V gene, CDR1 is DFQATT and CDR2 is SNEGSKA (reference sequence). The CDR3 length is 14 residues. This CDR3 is CSQGRGSTKNIQYF. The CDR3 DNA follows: TGCAGTCAGGGGCGGGGGTCGACCAAAAACATTCAGTACTTC.

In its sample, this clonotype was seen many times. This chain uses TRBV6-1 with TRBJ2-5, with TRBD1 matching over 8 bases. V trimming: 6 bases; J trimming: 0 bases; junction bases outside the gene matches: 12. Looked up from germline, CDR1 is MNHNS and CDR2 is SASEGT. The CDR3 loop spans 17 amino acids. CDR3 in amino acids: CASRDNKMDRDQETQYF. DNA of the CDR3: TGTGCCAGCAGAGACAACAAAATGGACAGGGACCAAGAGACCCAGTACTTC.

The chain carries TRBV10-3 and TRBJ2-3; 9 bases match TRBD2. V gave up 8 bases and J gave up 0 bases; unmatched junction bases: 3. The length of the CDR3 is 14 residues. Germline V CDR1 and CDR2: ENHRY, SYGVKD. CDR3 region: CAIEREDSTDTQYF. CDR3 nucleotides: TGTGCCATCGAGCGGGAGGATAGCACAGATACGCAGTATTTT.

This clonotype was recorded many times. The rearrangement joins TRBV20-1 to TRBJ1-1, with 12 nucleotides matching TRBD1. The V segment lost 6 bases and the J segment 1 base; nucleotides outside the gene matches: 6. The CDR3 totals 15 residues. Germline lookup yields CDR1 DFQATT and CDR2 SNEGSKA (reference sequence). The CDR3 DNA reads TGCAGTGCAAAGGGACAGGGGGCGAGGAACACTGAAGCTTTCTTT. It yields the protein CSAKGQGARNTEAFF.

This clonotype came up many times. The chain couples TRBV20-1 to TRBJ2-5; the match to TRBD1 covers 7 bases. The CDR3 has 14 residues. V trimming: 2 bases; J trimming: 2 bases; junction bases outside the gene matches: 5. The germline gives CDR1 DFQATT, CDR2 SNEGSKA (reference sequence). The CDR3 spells CSARHGTVQETQYF. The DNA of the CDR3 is TGCAGTGCTAGACACGGGACAGTACAAGAGACCCAGTACTTC.

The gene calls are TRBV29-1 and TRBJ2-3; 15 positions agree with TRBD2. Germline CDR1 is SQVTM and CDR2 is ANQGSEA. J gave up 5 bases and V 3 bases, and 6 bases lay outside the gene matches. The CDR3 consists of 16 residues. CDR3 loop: CSVDRGTSGGQDTQYF. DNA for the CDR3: TGCAGCGTTGACCGCGGGACTAGCGGGGGGCAAGATACGCAGTATTTT.

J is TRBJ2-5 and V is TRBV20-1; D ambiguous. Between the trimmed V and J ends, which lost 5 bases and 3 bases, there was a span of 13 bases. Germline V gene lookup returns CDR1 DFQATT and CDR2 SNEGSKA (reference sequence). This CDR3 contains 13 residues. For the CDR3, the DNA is TGCAGTGCTGGCCCGGTCGCTAAAGAGACCCAGTACTTC. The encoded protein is CSAGPVAKETQYF.

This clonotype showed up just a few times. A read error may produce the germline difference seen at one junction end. The CDR3 nucleotides are TGCGCCAGCAGCTTAGGGCTAGCGTCCGACAATGAGCAGCTCTTC. It specifies CASSLGLASDNEQLF. The gene calls are TRBV5-1 and TRBJ2-1; D is perhaps TRBD2 (6 bases). This CDR3 comprises 15 residues. From germline, CDR1 is SGHRS and CDR2 YFSETQ.

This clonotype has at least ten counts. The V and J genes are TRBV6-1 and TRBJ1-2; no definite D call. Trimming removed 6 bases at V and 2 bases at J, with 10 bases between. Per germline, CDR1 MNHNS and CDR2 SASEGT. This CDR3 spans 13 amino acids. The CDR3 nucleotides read TGTGCCAGCAGCCCAAGTAACAACTATGGCTACACCTTC. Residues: CASSPSNNYGYTF.

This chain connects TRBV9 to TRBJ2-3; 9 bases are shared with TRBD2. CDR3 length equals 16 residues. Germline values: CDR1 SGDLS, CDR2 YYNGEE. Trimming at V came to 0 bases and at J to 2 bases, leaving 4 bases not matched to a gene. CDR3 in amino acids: CASSVDAGGLTDTQYF. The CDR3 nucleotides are TGTGCCAGCAGCGTAGATGCGGGGGGGCTCACAGATACGCAGTATTTT.

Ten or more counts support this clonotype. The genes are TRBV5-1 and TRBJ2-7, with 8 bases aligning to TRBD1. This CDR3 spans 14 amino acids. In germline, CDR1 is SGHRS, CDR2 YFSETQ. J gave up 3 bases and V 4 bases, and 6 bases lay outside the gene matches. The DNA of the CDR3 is TGCGCCAGCAGCCCGAGGACAGGGTACTACGAGCAGTACTTC. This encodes CASSPRTGYYEQYF.

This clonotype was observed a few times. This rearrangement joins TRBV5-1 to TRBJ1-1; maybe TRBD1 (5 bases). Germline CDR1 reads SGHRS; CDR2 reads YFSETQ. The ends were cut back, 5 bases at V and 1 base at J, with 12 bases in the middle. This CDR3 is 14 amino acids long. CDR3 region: CASRLIQENTEAFF. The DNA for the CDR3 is TGCGCCAGCAGGCTGATACAGGAGAACACTGAAGCTTTCTTT. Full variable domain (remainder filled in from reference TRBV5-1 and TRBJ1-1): KAGVTQTPRYLIKTRGQQVTLSCSPISGHRSVSWYQQTPGQGLQFLFEYFSETQRNKGNFPGRFSGRQFSNSRSEMNVSTLELGDSALYLCASRLIQENTEAFFGQGTRLTVV.

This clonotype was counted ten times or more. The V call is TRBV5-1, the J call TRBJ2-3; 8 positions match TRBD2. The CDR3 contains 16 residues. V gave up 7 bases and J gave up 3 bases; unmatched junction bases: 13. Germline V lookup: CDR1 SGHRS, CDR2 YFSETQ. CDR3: CASGEEIAGTTDTQYF. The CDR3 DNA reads TGCGCCAGCGGGGAGGAGATAGCGGGGACTACAGATACGCAGTATTTT. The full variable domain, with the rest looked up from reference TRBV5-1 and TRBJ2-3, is KAGVTQTPRYLIKTRGQQVTLSCSPISGHRSVSWYQQTPGQGLQFLFEYFSETQRNKGNFPGRFSGRQFSNSRSEMNVSTLELGDSALYLCASGEEIAGTTDTQYFGPGTRLTVL.

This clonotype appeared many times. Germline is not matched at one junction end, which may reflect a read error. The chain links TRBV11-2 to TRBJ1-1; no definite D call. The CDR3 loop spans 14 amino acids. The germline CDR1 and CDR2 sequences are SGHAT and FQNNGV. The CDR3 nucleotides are TGTGCCAGCAGCTTAGTTGGTGGGAACGCTGAAGCTTTCTTT. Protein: CASSLVGGNAEAFF. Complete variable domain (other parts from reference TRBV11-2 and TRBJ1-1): EAGVAQSPRYKIIEKRQSVAFWCNPISGHATLYWYQQILGQGPKLLIQFQNNGVVDDSQLPKDRFSAERLKGVDSTLKIQPAKLEDSAVYLCASSLVGGNAEAFFGQGTRLTVV.

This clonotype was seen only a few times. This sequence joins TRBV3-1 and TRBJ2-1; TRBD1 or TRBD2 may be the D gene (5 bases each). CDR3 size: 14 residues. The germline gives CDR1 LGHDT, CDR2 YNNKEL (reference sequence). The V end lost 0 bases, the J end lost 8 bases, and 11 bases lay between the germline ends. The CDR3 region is CASSQDWDHYEQFF. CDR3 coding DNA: TGTGCCAGCAGCCAAGATTGGGACCACTATGAGCAGTTCTTC.